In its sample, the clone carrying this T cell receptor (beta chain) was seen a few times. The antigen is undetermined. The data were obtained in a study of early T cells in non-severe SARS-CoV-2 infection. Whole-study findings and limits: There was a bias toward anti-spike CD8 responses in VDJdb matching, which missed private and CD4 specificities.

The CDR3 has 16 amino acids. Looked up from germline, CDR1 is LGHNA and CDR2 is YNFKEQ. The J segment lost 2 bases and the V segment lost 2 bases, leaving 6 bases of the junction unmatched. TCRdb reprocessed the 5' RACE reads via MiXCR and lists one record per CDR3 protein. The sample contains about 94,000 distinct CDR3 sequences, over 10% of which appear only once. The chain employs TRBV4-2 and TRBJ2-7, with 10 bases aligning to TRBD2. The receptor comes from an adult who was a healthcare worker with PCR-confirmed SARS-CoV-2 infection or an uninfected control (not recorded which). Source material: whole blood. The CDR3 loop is CASSQLLGTSAYEQYF. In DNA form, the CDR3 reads TGTGCCAGCAGCCAACTTTTGGGGACTAGCGCCTACGAGCAGTACTTC.